This T cell receptor (beta chain) was retrieved from a study of blood T cells in healthy people across ages (dated by TCRdb to between 2014 and 2016). Background for the entire study: Template switching captured roughly one uniquely barcoded TCR beta cDNA molecule per two T cells in model experiments. To avoid experimental bias, donors of different ages were randomly spread across the sequencing lanes. The study analyzed two additional independent replicas of 1 million unique cDNA reads from the same blood draw for two donors, one aged 18 to 30 and one aged 80 or older. Four age groups were formed from the donors: young (average roughly 15 years), middle-aged (approximately 39), aged (about 62) and long-lived (approximately 78). Using deep sequencing normalized with unique cDNA molecular identifiers, the study measured how TCR beta repertoire diversity changes with age.

This clonotype has more than one count but fewer than ten. Its specific antigen is unknown. No quality values exist for individual bases; no much larger clone is one base distant. The roughly 39 donors, aged about 6 to 100 years, were systemically healthy Caucasian individuals from Russia. Each donor gave ten milliliters of peripheral blood, drawn into EDTA-treated Vacutainer tubes. Ficoll-Paque density-gradient centrifugation was used to isolate PBMCs, with at least 6.5 million obtained per sample. Trizol reagent was used to extract total RNA from PBMCs, with at least 6 micrograms per sample. Naive CD45RAhigh/CD27high T cell percentages were measured by flow cytometry on a PBMC aliquot from every donor. Paper-wide results and their limitations: Because the CMV infection status of the donors was unknown, age-related changes in expanded clonotypes may potentially have been confounded. Observed TCR beta diversity per million T cells fell roughly linearly with age, and a significant reduction was already apparent by age roughly 40. There was a strong correlation between observed TCR beta diversity and the percentage of naive T cells measured by flow cytometry. Because profiling used bulk unsorted PBMCs, naive and antigen-experienced compartments could not be compared conclusively. Compared with the aged group, the long-lived group had more naive CD4+ T cells, fewer expanded clones and increased TCR diversity, a pattern suggesting age selection. Estimates of total diversity based on one million sequenced T cells were regarded as lower bounds and as underestimates.

Counted from cysteine to phenylalanine, this CDR3 has 15 amino acids. The read is trimmed to its CDR3 DNA, 45 bases read in frame from base 1. The germline V gene (reference sequence) yields GTSNPN for CDR1 and SVGIG for CDR2. Deletion took 1 base off V and 6 bases off J, with a span of 13 bases between the germline ends. The library was produced with 5' RACE. The data were produced on an Illumina HiSeq 2500. A second roughly 7 to 11 cycle PCR used a sample-barcoded 5' primer and a J-beta primer mix. Each TCR beta cDNA molecule received a unique molecular identifier from a template-switch 5' adaptor carrying 12 random nucleotides. Each sample yielded at least 2.5 million CDR3-containing paired-end reads. The Mint cDNA synthesis kit, primed by a TRBC-specific oligonucleotide, was used to synthesize first-strand cDNA from all RNA. All cDNA was treated with uracil-DNA glycosylase and then went through a first 18-cycle PCR with the universal primers M1SS and BC2_uni_R. The authors' analysis ran thus. Each sample was normalized by randomly selecting 1 million high-quality reads, each carrying a distinct molecular identifier. Instead of being binned into consensus sequences, reads that shared molecular identifiers were thrown out. MiTCR, with a Q25 quality threshold and the strictest error-elimination algorithm, was used for CDR3 identification, clonotype clustering and error correction. A nonparametric unseen species model using Euler transformation provided a lower-bound estimate of total TCR beta diversity. TCRdb applied fastp at Q25 and MiXCR to the public reads, then kept only in-frame beta chains. Each CDR3 protein gets just one entry, which takes the most common genes and DNA from the rows behind it. It is TCRdb's table, rather than the study itself, that gives the V and J calls and clone size. A total of 1.5 million to 1.9 million distinct CDR3 sequences appear in this sample, about 42% of them only once. The ten largest clones add up to just over 4% of the sample.

Sequencing was performed on blood. The rearranged segments are TRBV30 and TRBJ1-6; tentative D gene TRBD1, with 5 bases matching. The source of this sequence is a woman aged 18-29 years in good health. The CDR3 reads CAWSGLRGANSPLHF. The sequenced DNA is TGTGCCTGGAGTGGACTCCGGGGCGCTAATTCACCCCTCCACTTT.